The TCR beta chain under discussion was sequenced for a study of T-cell reconstitution after alpha-beta-depleted transplantation in children. CDR1 is SGHRS and CDR2 is YFSETQ in the germline V gene. V shed 4 bases and J shed 4 bases, with 20 bases lying between them. This CDR3 is 16 amino acids long. Whole-study findings and limits: In some patients, recipient T cells and intrathymic progenitors surviving conditioning explained high day-60 diversity. Reportedly, only several hundred clones from non-depleted graft cells drove alpha-beta T-cell counts at about two months.

Molecular barcoding with unique molecular identifiers was used for the TCRbeta library. TCRdb passed the PCR reads through MiXCR, listing each CDR3 protein once. The data show about a million distinct CDR3 sequences, with roughly 31% seen just once and approximately 30% held by the top ten. Concerning this clonotype: Its antigen remains unknown.

Sequencing used PBMCs, mostly from graft donor cells, obtained 360 days after TCRalphabeta/CD19-depleted stem cell transplant. The sequence was obtained from a boy in the first two years of life who had a stem cell transplant for SCID, so the T cells may come from the graft donor. This chain uses TRBV5-1 with TRBJ2-5; D tentatively fits TRBD1 or TRBD2 (5 bases each). The CDR3: CASSRAGTLGGETQYF. CDR3 sequence (DNA): TGCGCCAGCAGCCGGGCCGGGACGCTCGGAGGAGAGACCCAGTACTTC.